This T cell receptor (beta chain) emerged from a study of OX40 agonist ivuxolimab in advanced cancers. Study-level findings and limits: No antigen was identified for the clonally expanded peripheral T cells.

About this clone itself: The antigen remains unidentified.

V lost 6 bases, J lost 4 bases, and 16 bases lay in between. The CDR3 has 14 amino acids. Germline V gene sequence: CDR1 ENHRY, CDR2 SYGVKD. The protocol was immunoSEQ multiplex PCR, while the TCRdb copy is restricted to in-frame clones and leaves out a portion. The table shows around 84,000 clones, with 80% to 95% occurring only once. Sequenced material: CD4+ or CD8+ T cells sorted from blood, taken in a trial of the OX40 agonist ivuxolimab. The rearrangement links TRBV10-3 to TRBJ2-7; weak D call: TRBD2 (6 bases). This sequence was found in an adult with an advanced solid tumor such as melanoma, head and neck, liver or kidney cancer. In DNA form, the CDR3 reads TGTGCCATCAGCCCAGCCGGAGGGGAATACGAGCAGTACTTC. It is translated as CAISPAGGEYEQYF.